Listed below are T cell receptor beta chains from one sample, sequenced in a study of human T cells and chemical hapten exposure. TCRdb passed the RACE reads through MiXCR, listing each CDR3 protein once. In the table there are some 350,000 distinct CDR3 sequences, about 6% of which are singletons. The sample in question was whole blood, obtained in connection with sensitization to the hapten diphenylcyclopropenone (DPC). The receptor set was obtained from a woman in her late teens or twenties with alopecia areata. Some clones in this sample may be carry-over from other donors' samples. Each CDR3 is given with its conserved first and last residue. Each record gives: J gene, V gene, D gene, clone size, CDR3 protein, CDR3 DNA. A D gene is named only where the DNA matches it firmly. The size entry is marked missing in some rows and otherwise reads once, few, many or a size class.

>TRBJ2-7|TRBV28|NA|few
CASSPLPGTHSYEQYF
TGTGCCAGCAGCCCCCTCCCAGGGACGCACTCCTACGAGCAGTACTTC
>TRBJ2-2|TRBV6-2/TRBV6-3|NA|many
CASSHDREAGELFF
TGTGCCAGCAGTCACGACAGGGAGGCCGGGGAGCTGTTTTTT
>TRBJ2-3|TRBV6-2/TRBV6-3|NA|NA
CASSGEITDTQYF
TGTGCCAGCAGCGGGGAGATCACAGATACGCAGTATTTT
>TRBJ2-7|TRBV25-1|TRBD2|few
CASSDWEGGHYEQYF
TGTGCCAGCAGTGACTGGGAGGGAGGACACTACGAGCAGTACTTC
>TRBJ2-5|TRBV28|TRBD1|NA
CASSSGQVGETQYF
TGTGCCAGCAGTTCCGGACAGGTCGGGGAGACCCAGTACTTC
>TRBJ2-2|TRBV10-3|NA|NA
CAISRADTGELFF
TGTGCCATCAGTCGAGCGGACACCGGGGAGCTGTTTTTT
>TRBJ1-5|TRBV6-2/TRBV6-3|TRBD1|many
CASSYSKTGDGSNQPQHF
TGTGCCAGCAGTTACTCGAAGACAGGGGATGGTAGCAATCAGCCCCAGCATTTT
>TRBJ1-2|TRBV2|NA|NA
CASSSATNKGYTF
TGTGCCAGCAGCTCGGCCACAAACAAAGGCTACACCTTC
>TRBJ2-1|TRBV7-9|TRBD1|NA
CASRWTGTDEQFF
TGTGCCAGCAGATGGACAGGGACCGATGAGCAGTTCTTC
>TRBJ1-4|TRBV4-2|NA|NA
CASSQEGSGIGEKLFF
TGTGCCAGCAGCCAAGAGGGGTCAGGGATTGGTGAAAAACTGTTTTTT
>TRBJ2-3|TRBV20-1|NA|many
CSARDSRSGTDTQYF
TGCAGTGCTAGAGATAGTCGCTCAGGGACAGATACGCAGTATTTT
>TRBJ2-1|TRBV4-1|NA|NA
CASSQDITTTYNEQFF
TGCGCCAGCAGCCAAGATATTACTACCACGTACAATGAGCAGTTCTTC
>TRBJ2-7|TRBV6-5|TRBD2|many
CASSKAGGPGEQYF
TGTGCCAGCAGTAAGGCGGGGGGGCCAGGAGAGCAGTACTTC
>TRBJ1-5|TRBV7-2|NA|many
CASSFRGISGNQPQHF
TGTGCCAGCAGCTTTCGGGGGATATCAGGCAATCAGCCCCAGCATTTT